One sample yielded the 21 T cell receptor beta chains listed below, sequenced in a study of response to subunit inactivated influenza vaccine (dated by TCRdb to between 2017 and 2018). The library relied on RT-PCR. This sample was sequenced with an Illumina HiSeq 2500. TCRdb reanalyzed the raw reads on its own, using fastp at Q25 for trimming and MiXCR for clone calling, and kept in-frame beta chains. Rows are combined by CDR3 protein, so each entry shows the most common genes and DNA. This sample holds roughly 650,000 distinct CDR3 sequences; about 15% were observed only once. The ten largest clones add up to 9.5% to 13% of the sample. This specimen consisted of PBMCs from blood, obtained 12 days after vaccination. These receptors came from a man aged 50 to 60 who received an inactivated influenza vaccine. Donor details come from another sample of the same person, matched by shared clones.

This clonotype was counted at least ten times. The gene calls are TRBV6-9 and TRBJ1-1; D gene uncertain. V lost 6 bases and J 6 bases, leaving 14 bases between the germline ends. The CDR3 is made up of 13 amino acids. CDR1 MNHGY and CDR2 SVAAGI come from the germline V gene. The CDR3 sequence: CASRDDVSAEAFF. The CDR3, as DNA: TGTGCCAGCAGAGATGATGTGTCGGCTGAAGCTTTCTTT.

The chain combines TRBV6-1 with TRBJ2-6; possible D gene TRBD1, 6 bases. This CDR3 has 16 amino acids. Germline-derived CDR1 and CDR2 are MNHNS and SASEGT. V was cut by 8 bases and J by 0 bases, with 14 bases left in between. The CDR3 reads CASGVGGNSGANVLTF. The CDR3 DNA reads as TGTGCCAGCGGGGTAGGGGGAAACTCTGGGGCCAACGTCCTGACTTTC.

This clonotype was seen a few times. The chain combines TRBV7-2 with TRBJ2-1; D is unresolved. Trimming pared 9 bases from V and 9 bases from J, leaving 12 bases between. CDR1 is SGHTA, CDR2 FQGNSA, per germline. The CDR3 runs to 11 residues. DNA for the CDR3: TGTGCCAGTGCGAAAAGCAGTGAGCAGTTCTTC. It yields the protein CASAKSSEQFF.

This clonotype turned up a few times. V and J are TRBV6-1 and TRBJ2-7; 7 bases line up with TRBD2. Germline CDR1 is MNHNS and CDR2 is SASEGT. The CDR3 has 15 amino acids. V shed 6 bases, J shed 2 bases, and the junction held 10 bases outside the gene matches. Here the CDR3 reads CASSLSTAGAYEQYF. CDR3 DNA: TGTGCCAGCAGCCTAAGCACGGCGGGAGCCTACGAGCAGTACTTC.

This clonotype was observed at least ten times. V gene TRBV6-5 combines with J gene TRBJ1-3, with D possibly TRBD1 on 6 matching bases. CDR3 length: 16 amino acids. Germline values: CDR1 MNHEY, CDR2 SVGAGI. V was cut by 4 bases and J by 2 bases, with 15 bases left in between. CDR3 in amino acids: CASSFYISGAGNTIYF. CDR3 in DNA: TGTGCCAGCAGTTTCTATATCTCAGGGGCTGGAAACACCATATATTTT.

V and J are TRBV9 and TRBJ2-1; 8 bases are shared with TRBD2. With V trimmed by 2 bases and J by 8 bases, 6 bases remained unmatched. The CDR3 covers 14 residues. CDR1 and CDR2 from the germline V gene are SGDLS and YYNGEE. The CDR3 DNA reads TGTGCCAGCAGCGTCGGCGGGAGGTCTGATGAGCAGTTCTTC. Protein product: CASSVGGRSDEQFF.

This clonotype showed up just a few times. The V gene is TRBV7-6, the J gene TRBJ2-5; 10 bases map to TRBD1. Germline V lookup: CDR1 SGHVS, CDR2 FNYEAQ. The CDR3 length is 16 residues. Unmatched junction bases numbered 8, after V lost 5 bases and J lost 2 bases. The CDR3, as DNA: TGTGCCAGCAGCCCGACAGGGGGCGCGGGACAAGAGACCCAGTACTTC. Translating gives CASSPTGGAGQETQYF. Filled out from reference TRBV7-6 and TRBJ2-5, the complete variable domain reads GAGVSQSPRYKVTKRGQDVALRCDPISGHVSLYWYRQALGQGPEFLTYFNYEAQQDKSGLPNDRFSAERPEGSISTLTIQRTEQRDSAMYRCASSPTGGAGQETQYFGPGTRLLVL.

This clonotype has only a few counts. V is TRBV6-2 or TRBV6-3 and J is TRBJ2-7; 7 bases fit TRBD1. CDR1 MNHEY and CDR2 SVGEGT come from the germline V gene. The CDR3 contains 16 residues. The V gene end was trimmed by 6 bases and the J gene end by 6 bases; junction bases not matched to a gene: 17. CDR3 sequence: CASRPSTGVNLREQYF. The CDR3 nucleotides read TGTGCCAGCAGGCCATCTACAGGGGTAAATCTCCGCGAGCAGTACTTC.

This clonotype was counted only a few times. The V and J genes are TRBV6-5 and TRBJ1-1; D may be TRBD1 (6 bases). Germline V gene sequence: CDR1 MNHEY, CDR2 SVGAGI. Trimming took off 9 bases at V and 1 base at J, with 9 bases between the two ends. The CDR3 sequence is 12 residues long. The CDR3 DNA sequence: TGTGCCAGTTTGGACAGGAACACTGAAGCTTTCTTT. As protein: CASLDRNTEAFF.

This chain uses TRBV29-1 with TRBJ2-1; no clear D. CDR1 is SQVTM, CDR2 ANQGSEA, per germline. The CDR3 contains 12 residues. Trimming removed 5 bases at V and 8 bases at J, with 13 bases between. In DNA form, the CDR3 reads TGCAGCGTTCCCAGCAGGTTGGATGAGCAGTTCTTC. This encodes CSVPSRLDEQFF.

This clonotype was recorded many times. The gene calls are TRBV21-1 and TRBJ2-5; the table's D call, TRBD2, was not checked against the DNA. TRBV21-1 is a pseudogene. CDR3 size: 15 residues. CDR3 loop: CASSIWGRGQETQYF. In DNA form, the CDR3 reads TGTGCCAGCAGCATTTGGGGGAGGGGGCAAGAGACCCAGTACTTC.

The J gene is TRBJ1-2, the V gene TRBV20-1, with D unclear. Germline CDR1 reads DFQATT; CDR2 reads SNEGSKA (reference sequence). V lost 0 bases and J 1 base, leaving 15 bases between the germline ends. This CDR3 contains 16 residues. In DNA, the CDR3 is TGCAGTGCTAGAGATTATGTGTTCGGCCTTAACTATGGCTACACCTTC. It translates to CSARDYVFGLNYGYTF.

The chain has TRBV28 and TRBJ2-7, with TRBD2 identical over 14 bases. CDR3 size: 18 residues. The V gene end was trimmed by 4 bases and the J gene end by 1 base; junction bases not matched to a gene: 9. Germline-derived CDR1 and CDR2 are MDHEN and SYDVKM. The CDR3 protein is CASSSRTSGRLTSYEQYF. In DNA form, the CDR3 reads TGTGCCAGCAGTTCTCGGACTAGCGGGAGGTTGACATCCTACGAGCAGTACTTC.

In its sample, this clonotype was seen a few times. The chain is built from TRBV11-2 and TRBJ2-3; TRBD2 matches 7 bases. V was clipped by 2 bases and J by 5 bases; unmatched bases: 10. The CDR3 has 16 residues. CDR1 is SGHAT and CDR2 is FQNNGV in the germline V gene. The CDR3: CASSLWREQFVDTQYF. The CDR3 DNA reads as TGTGCCAGCAGCTTATGGCGGGAGCAATTTGTAGATACGCAGTATTTT. Full variable domain (remainder filled in from reference TRBV11-2 and TRBJ2-3): EAGVAQSPRYKIIEKRQSVAFWCNPISGHATLYWYQQILGQGPKLLIQFQNNGVVDDSQLPKDRFSAERLKGVDSTLKIQPAKLEDSAVYLCASSLWREQFVDTQYFGPGTRLTVL.

The chain is built from TRBV12-3 or TRBV12-4 and TRBJ1-5; possible D gene TRBD1, 6 bases. V was pared by 4 bases and J by 7 bases, with 17 bases between. This CDR3 is 15 amino acids long. The CDR3 sequence: CASSSPSTGNQPQHF. Here the CDR3 DNA reads TGTGCCAGCAGTTCTCCCTCTACAGGGAACCAGCCCCAGCATTTT.

The sample holds a few counts of this clonotype. The CDR3 is CASSPASSQPQHF. The DNA of the CDR3 is TGTGCCAGCAGCCCCGCTTCTTCGCAGCCCCAGCATTTT. The J gene is TRBJ1-5, the V gene TRBV7-9; D is ambiguous. V lost 5 bases and J lost 7, with 12 bases in between. The germline V gene has CDR1 SEHNR and CDR2 FQNEAQ (reference sequence). This CDR3 contains 13 residues.

V and J are TRBV2 and TRBJ1-5; 10 bases are a match to TRBD1. Germline values: CDR1 SNHLY, CDR2 FYNNEI. After removal of 7 bases from V and 5 bases from J, the junction contained 8 bases not matched to a gene. This CDR3 is built from 15 residues. The CDR3 coding sequence is TGTGCCAGCAATCGAGATGGGACAGGGGATCAGCCCCAGCATTTT. Protein: CASNRDGTGDQPQHF. The full variable domain, rest sourced from reference TRBV2 and TRBJ1-5, is EPEVTQTPSHQVTQMGQEVILRCVPISNHLYFYWYRQILGQKVEFLVSFYNNEISEKSEIFDDQFSVERPDGSNFTLKIRSTKLEDSAMYFCASNRDGTGDQPQHFGDGTRLSIL.

This clonotype was observed a few times. The chain couples TRBV11-1 to TRBJ2-1, with 9 bases lining up with TRBD2. The V gene's germline CDR1 is SGHAT and CDR2 FQDESV (reference sequence). With V trimmed by 1 base and J by 2 bases, 9 bases remained unmatched. This CDR3 has 18 amino acids. The CDR3, as DNA: TGTGCCAGCAGCTTAGTGCTTAGCGGGGGCCCAACCTACAATGAGCAGTTCTTC. This encodes CASSLVLSGGPTYNEQFF. The whole variable domain, filled in from reference TRBV11-1 and TRBJ2-1, reads EAEVAQSPRYKITEKSQAVAFWCDPISGHATLYWYRQILGQGPELLVQFQDESVVDDSQLPKDRFSAERLKGVDSTLKIQPAELGDSAMYLCASSLVLSGGPTYNEQFFGPGTRLTVL.

There are a few counts of this clonotype. This rearrangement joins TRBV5-1 to TRBJ1-5; 10 bases are a match to TRBD1. With 5 bases clipped from V and 7 bases from J, the junction kept 9 bases outside the gene matches. The CDR3 contains 15 residues. Germline values: CDR1 SGHRS, CDR2 YFSETQ. CDR3 DNA sequence: TGCGCCAGCAGGAAGACAGGGGGCTCAGAACAGCCCCAGCATTTT. Protein: CASRKTGGSEQPQHF. Variable domain in full (rest from reference TRBV5-1 and TRBJ1-5): KAGVTQTPRYLIKTRGQQVTLSCSPISGHRSVSWYQQTPGQGLQFLFEYFSETQRNKGNFPGRFSGRQFSNSRSEMNVSTLELGDSALYLCASRKTGGSEQPQHFGDGTRLSIL.

This clonotype was picked up a small number of times. The rearrangement uses TRBV18 and TRBJ1-1; D is unclear. The V end lost 0 bases, the J end lost 4 bases, and 9 bases lay between the germline ends. The CDR3 contains 14 residues. Germline lookup yields CDR1 KGHSH and CDR2 LQKENI. In DNA form, the CDR3 reads TGTGCCAGCTCACCACCGGGTGCAGGCACTGAAGCTTTCTTT. This encodes CASSPPGAGTEAFF.

This clonotype has ten or more counts. The chain is built from TRBV12-3 or TRBV12-4 and TRBJ2-5; D is unclear. CDR3 length: 14 amino acids. V was clipped by 5 bases and J by 8 bases, with 18 bases between them. The chain's CDR3 is CASSKGPEITTQYF. DNA of the CDR3: TGTGCCAGCAGTAAAGGACCGGAGATTACTACCCAGTACTTC.